The present entry profiles one TCR beta chain with its context. Its antigen is unidentified. One end of the junction does not line up with germline, which may come from a read error. This specimen belongs to a study of tumor and adjacent non-tumor tissue in lung cancer. Study findings and constraints: Normal lung showed higher cumulative top 100 clone frequency than tumor. Higher tumor TCR diversity was associated with shorter survival.

This CDR3 has 11 amino acids. Looked up from germline, CDR1 is SEHNR and CDR2 is FQNEAQ (reference sequence). The template was RNA from unsorted bulk tissue. The library came from three nested PCR rounds adapted from ARM-PCR protocols. TCRdb re-analysed the multiplex PCR reads in MiXCR, keeping a single row per CDR3 protein. This sample has about 93,000 distinct CDR3 sequences, with 67% found just once. The V and J genes are TRBV7-9 and TRBJ1-2; D gene unclear. This receptor was obtained from a man aged 55 to 70 with non-small cell lung cancer. The sample taken for sequencing was lung tumor tissue. DNA of the CDR3: TGTGTCAGCAGCCCAGCCGGTTGCTACACCTTC. Translated, it gives CVSSPAGCYTF.